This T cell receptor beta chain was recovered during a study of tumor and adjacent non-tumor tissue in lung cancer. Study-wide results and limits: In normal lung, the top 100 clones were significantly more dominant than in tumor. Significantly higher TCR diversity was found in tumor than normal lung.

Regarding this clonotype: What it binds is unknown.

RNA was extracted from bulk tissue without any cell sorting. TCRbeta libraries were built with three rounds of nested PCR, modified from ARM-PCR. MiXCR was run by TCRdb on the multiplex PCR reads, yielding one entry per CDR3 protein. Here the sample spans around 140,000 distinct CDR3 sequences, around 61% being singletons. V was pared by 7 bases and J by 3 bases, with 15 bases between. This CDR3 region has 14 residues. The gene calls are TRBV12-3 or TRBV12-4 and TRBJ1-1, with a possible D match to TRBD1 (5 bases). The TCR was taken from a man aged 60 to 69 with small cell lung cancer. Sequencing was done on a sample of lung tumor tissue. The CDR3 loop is CASTRGWGDTEAFF. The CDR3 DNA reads TGTGCCAGCACCCGTGGGTGGGGGGACACTGAAGCTTTCTTT.